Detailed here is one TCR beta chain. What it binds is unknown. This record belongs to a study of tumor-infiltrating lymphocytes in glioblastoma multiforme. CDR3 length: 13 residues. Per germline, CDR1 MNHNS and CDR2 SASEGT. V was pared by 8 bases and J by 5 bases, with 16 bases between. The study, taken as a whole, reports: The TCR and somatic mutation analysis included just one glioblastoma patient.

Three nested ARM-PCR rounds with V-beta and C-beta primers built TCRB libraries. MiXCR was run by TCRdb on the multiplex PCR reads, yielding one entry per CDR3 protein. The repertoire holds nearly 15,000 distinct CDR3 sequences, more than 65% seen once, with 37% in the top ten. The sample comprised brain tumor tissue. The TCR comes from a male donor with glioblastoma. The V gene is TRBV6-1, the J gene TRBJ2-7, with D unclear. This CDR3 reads CASGQTSSHEQYF. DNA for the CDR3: TGTGCCAGCGGTCAGACAAGTTCCCACGAGCAGTACTTC.